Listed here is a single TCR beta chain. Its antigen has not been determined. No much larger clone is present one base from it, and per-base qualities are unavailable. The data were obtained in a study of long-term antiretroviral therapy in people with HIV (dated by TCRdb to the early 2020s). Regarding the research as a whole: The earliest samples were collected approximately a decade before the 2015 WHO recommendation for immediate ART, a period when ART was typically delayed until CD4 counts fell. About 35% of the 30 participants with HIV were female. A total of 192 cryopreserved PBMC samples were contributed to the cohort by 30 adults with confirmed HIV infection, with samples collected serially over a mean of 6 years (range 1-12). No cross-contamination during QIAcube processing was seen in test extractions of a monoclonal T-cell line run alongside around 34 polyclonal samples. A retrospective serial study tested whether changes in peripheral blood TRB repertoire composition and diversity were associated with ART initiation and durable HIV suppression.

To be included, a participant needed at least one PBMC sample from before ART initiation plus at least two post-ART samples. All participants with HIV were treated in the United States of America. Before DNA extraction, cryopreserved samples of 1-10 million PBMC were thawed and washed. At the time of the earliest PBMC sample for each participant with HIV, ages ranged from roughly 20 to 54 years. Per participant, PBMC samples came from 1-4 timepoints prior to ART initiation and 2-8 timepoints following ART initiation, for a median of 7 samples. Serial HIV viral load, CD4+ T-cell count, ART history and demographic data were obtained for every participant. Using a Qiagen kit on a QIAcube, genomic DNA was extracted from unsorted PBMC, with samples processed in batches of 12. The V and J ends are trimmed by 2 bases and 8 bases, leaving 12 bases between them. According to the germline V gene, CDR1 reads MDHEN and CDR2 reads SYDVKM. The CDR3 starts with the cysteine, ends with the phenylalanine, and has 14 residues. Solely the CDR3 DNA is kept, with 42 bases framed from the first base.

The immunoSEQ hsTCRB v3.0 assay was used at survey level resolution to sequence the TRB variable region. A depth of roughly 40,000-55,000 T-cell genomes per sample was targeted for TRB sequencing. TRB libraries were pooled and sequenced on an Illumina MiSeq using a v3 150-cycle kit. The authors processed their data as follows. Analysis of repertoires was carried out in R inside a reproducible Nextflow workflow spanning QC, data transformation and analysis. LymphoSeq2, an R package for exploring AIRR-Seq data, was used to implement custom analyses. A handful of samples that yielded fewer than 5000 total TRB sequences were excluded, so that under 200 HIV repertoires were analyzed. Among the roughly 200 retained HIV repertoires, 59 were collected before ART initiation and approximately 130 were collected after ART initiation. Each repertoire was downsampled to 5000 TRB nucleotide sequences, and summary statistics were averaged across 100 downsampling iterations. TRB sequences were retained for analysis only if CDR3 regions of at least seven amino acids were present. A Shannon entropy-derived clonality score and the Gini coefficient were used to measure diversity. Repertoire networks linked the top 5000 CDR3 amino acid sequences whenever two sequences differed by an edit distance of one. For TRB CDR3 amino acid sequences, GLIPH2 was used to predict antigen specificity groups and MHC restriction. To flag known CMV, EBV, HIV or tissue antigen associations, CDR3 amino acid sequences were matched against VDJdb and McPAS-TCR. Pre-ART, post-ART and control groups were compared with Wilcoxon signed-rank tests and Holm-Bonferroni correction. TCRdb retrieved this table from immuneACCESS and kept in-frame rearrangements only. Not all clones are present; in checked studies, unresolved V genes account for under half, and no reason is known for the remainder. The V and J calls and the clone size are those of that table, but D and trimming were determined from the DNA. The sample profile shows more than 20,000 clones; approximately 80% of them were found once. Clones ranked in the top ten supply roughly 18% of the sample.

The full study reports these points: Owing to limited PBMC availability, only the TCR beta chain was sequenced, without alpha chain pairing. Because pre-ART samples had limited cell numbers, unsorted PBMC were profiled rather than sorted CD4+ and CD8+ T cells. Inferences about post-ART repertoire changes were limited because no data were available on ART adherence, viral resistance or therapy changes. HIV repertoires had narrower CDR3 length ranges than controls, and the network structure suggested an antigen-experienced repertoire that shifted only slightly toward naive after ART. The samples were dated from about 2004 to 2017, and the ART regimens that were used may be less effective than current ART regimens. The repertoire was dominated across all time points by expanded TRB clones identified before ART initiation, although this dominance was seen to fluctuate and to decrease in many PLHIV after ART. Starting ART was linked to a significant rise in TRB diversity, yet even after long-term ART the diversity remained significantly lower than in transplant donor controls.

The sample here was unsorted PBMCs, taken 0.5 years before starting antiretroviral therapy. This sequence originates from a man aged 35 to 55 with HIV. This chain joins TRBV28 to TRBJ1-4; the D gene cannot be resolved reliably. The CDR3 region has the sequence CASSLGQPREKLFF. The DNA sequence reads TGTGCCAGCAGTTTAGGTCAGCCAAGGGAAAAACTGTTTTTT.